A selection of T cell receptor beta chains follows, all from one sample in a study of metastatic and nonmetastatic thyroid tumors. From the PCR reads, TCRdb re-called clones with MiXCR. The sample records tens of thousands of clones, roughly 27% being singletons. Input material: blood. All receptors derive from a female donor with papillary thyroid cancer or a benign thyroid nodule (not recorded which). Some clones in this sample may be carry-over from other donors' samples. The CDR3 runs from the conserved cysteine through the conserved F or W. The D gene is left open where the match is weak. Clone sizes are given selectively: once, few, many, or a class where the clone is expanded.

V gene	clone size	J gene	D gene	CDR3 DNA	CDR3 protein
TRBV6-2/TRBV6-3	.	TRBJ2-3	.	TGTGCCAGCAGTTACCTATCAGGACAAGGCACAGATACGCAGTATTTT	CASSYLSGQGTDTQYF
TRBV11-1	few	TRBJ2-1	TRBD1	TGTGCCAGCAGCTTACGTTTGTGGCAGGGGGCGAATGAGCAGTTCTTC	CASSLRLWQGANEQFF
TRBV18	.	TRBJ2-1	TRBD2	TGTGCCAGCTCACTGACTAGCGGGGGACGTTACAATGAGCAGTTCTTC	CASSLTSGGRYNEQFF
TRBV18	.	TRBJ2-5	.	TGTGCCAGCTCACCACTAGCGGAAAAAGAGACCCAGTACTTC	CASSPLAEKETQYF
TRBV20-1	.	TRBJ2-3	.	TGCAGTGCTAGGACCACGGCGGCCGATCCCCCACACCCCACAGATACGCAGTATTTT	CSARTTAADPPHPTDTQYF
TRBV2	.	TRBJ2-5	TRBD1	TGTGCCAGCAGTGCCCTACAGGGGTGGGGAGAGACCCAGTACTTC	CASSALQGWGETQYF
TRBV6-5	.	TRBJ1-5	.	TGTGCCAGCAGTTACCGCTCTGATTATCAGCCCCAGCATTTT	CASSYRSDYQPQHF
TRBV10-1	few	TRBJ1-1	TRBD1	TGCGCCAGCAGTGAACAGGGGGCGGTTGAAGCTTTCTTT	CASSEQGAVEAFF
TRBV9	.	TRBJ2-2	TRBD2	TGTGCCAGTAGCCCCCACTCCGTGGAGCGGGAGGGCGTCTGGGAGCTGTTTTTT	CASSPHSVEREGVWELFF
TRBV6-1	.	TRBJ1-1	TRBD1	TGTGCCAGCAGAACAGGGGGTAATGAAGCTTTCTTT	CASRTGGNEAFF
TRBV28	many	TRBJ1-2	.	TGTGCCAGCAGCTCGACAACAGGGTTTTTGGATGGCTACACCTTC	CASSSTTGFLDGYTF
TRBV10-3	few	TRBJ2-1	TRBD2	TGTGCCATCAGTGATTTCGGGGGGGCCAAGAATGAGCATTTCTTC	CAISDFGGAKNEHFF
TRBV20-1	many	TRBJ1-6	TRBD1	TGCAGTGCTAGAGCCGGGACAGGGCTCAGCTCCTATAATTCACCCCTCCACTTT	CSARAGTGLSSYNSPLHF
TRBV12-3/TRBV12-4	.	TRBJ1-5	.	TGTGCCAGCAGTTTGACCAGGGATCAGCCCCAGCATTTT	CASSLTRDQPQHF
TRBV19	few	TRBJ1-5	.	TGTGCCAGTAGGGGGCCGGGACTCCCAGGGCATTCCCAGCATTTT	CASRGPGLPGHSQHF
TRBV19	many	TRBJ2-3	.	TGTGCCAGTAGTATAACAGGACCGCCCGATACGCAGTATTTT	CASSITGPPDTQYF
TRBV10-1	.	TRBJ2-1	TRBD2	TGCGCCAGCAGTGGGACTAGCGGGAGAGGCTACAATGAGCAGTTCTTC	CASSGTSGRGYNEQFF
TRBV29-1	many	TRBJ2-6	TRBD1	TGCAGCGCCCGTGCTGGACAGGGGGCGATCGGGGCCAACGTCCTGACTTTC	CSARAGQGAIGANVLTF
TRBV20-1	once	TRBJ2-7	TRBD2	TGCAGTGCTACGCCGGGACTAGCGGGGTACGAGCAGTACTTC	CSATPGLAGYEQYF
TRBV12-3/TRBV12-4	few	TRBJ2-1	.	TGTGCCAGCAGTTTATCCGAGAGGAGCTCGAATGAGCAGTTCTTC	CASSLSERSSNEQFF
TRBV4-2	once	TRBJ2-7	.	TGTGCCGGCAGCCAAGCCGACAGAGCATCTCAATACGAGCAGTACTTC	CAGSQADRASQYEQYF
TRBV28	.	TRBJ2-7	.	TGTGCCAGCAGTTGGAAGTACGAGCAGTACTTC	CASSWKYEQYF
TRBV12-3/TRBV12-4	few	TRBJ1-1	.	TGTGCCAGCAGTCCCACAGCGGGGGGCACTGAAGCTTTCTTT	CASSPTAGGTEAFF
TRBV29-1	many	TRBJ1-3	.	TGCAGCGTATATGACAGGGGAAACACCATATATTTT	CSVYDRGNTIYF
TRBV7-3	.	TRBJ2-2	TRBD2	TGTGCCAGCAGCTTGGGACTAGCGAGGAACACCGGGGAGCTGTTTTTT	CASSLGLARNTGELFF
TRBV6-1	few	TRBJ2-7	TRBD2	TGTGCCAGCAGTGCTAGCGGGGGGACCTACTGCGAGCAGTACTTC	CASSASGGTYCEQYF
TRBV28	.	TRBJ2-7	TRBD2	TGTGCCAGCAGGTTCAAACCGGGACTAGCGGAGGCGAGGTCCTACGAGCAGTACTTC	CASRFKPGLAEARSYEQYF
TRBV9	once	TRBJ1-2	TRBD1	TGTGCCAGCAGCCCCCGGACAGGGAGTACCTATGGCTACACCTTC	CASSPRTGSTYGYTF
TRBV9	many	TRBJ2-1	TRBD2	TGTGCCAGCAGCGAGGGACTAGCGGGGGGGCAGCAGTTCTTC	CASSEGLAGGQQFF
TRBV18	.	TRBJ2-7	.	TGTGCCAGCTCACCGTCAGATACCTACGAGCAGTACTTC	CASSPSDTYEQYF
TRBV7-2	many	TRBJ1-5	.	TGTGCCAGCAGCTTGGACAGATACAATCAGCCCCAGCATTTT	CASSLDRYNQPQHF
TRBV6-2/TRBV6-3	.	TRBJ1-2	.	TGTGCCAGCATTTACTCGGACTCTAACTATGGCTACGCCTTC	CASIYSDSNYGYAF
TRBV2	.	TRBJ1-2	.	TGTGCCAGCAGCTCAAGCGGGGCTAACTATGGCTACACCTTC	CASSSSGANYGYTF
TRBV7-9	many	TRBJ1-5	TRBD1	TGTGCCAGCAGCTACGCAGGGGGTGGCAATCAGCCCCAGCATTTT	CASSYAGGGNQPQHF
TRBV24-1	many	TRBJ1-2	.	TGTGCCACCAGTGAACCACAGGGTGGCTACACCTTC	CATSEPQGGYTF
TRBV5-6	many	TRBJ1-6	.	TGTGCCAGCAGTCGACAGGATCTTTTTTCACCCCTCCACTTT	CASSRQDLFSPLHF
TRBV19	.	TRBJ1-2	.	TGTGCCAGTAGTATCGGTCGGGGCTACACCTTC	CASSIGRGYTF
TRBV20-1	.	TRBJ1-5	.	TGCAGTGCCAAGTTCCCGGACAGCTACGAGCCACAGCACTTT	CSAKFPDSYEPQHF
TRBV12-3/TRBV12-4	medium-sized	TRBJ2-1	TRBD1	TGTGCCAGCGGGACAGGGGACCACAATGAGCAGTTCTTC	CASGTGDHNEQFF
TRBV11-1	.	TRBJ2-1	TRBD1	TGTGCCAGCAGCTCCCCAACAGGGGGCGCGAACAATGAGCAGTTCTTC	CASSSPTGGANNEQFF
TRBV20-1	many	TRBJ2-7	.	TGCAGTGCTTCAGCGGATTTCTCCTACGAGCAGTACTTC	CSASADFSYEQYF
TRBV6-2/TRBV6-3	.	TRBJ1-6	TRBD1	TGTGCCAGCAGCCCGACAGGGACCGCTAACCCCCTCCACTTT	CASSPTGTANPLHF
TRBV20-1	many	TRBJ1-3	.	TGCAGTGCTAGCCCTCAAGGGGAATCTGGAAACACCATATATTTT	CSASPQGESGNTIYF
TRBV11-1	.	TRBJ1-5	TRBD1	TGTGCCAGCAGCTTAGCAGTAACCGGTGAGGGGGCGGTTAGCAATCAGCCCCAGCATTTT	CASSLAVTGEGAVSNQPQHF
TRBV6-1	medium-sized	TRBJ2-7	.	TGTGCCAGCAAGCCGGGACTGAGCTCCTACGAGCAGTACTTC	CASKPGLSSYEQYF
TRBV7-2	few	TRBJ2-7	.	TGTGCCAGCAGCCCCCGGGACTTCTCCTACGAGCAGTACTTC	CASSPRDFSYEQYF
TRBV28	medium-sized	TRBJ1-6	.	TGTGCCAGCGGTGGGGGCAGTTCACCCCTCCACTTT	CASGGGSSPLHF
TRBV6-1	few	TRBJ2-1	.	TGTGCCAGTACAACACCGGGCCGCGTATGGCAGTTCTTC	CASTTPGRVWQFF
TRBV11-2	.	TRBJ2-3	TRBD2	TGTGCCAGCAGCTTAGGGACTAGCGGGGCCGTGGATACTCAGTATTTT	CASSLGTSGAVDTQYF
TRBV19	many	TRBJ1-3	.	TGTGCCAGTAGTATTATCGGTGCTGGAAACACCATATATTTT	CASSIIGAGNTIYF
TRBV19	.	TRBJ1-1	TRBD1	TGTGCCAGTAGTGCGAACCGCAGGGGGACGAACACTGAAGCTTTCTTT	CASSANRRGTNTEAFF
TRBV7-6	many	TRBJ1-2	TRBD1	TGTGCCAGCAGCTCCACAGGGGTCTATGGCTACACCTTC	CASSSTGVYGYTF
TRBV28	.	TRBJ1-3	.	TGCGCCAGCAGCCAAGAGCCGGGAAACACCATATATTTT	CASSQEPGNTIYF
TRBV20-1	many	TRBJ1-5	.	TGCAGTGCTAGAGATTGGAGAGAGGGGCAGCCCCAGCATTTT	CSARDWREGQPQHF
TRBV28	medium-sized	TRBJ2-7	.	TGTGCCAGCAGTATCGACAGGCGGCGGTACTTC	CASSIDRRRYF